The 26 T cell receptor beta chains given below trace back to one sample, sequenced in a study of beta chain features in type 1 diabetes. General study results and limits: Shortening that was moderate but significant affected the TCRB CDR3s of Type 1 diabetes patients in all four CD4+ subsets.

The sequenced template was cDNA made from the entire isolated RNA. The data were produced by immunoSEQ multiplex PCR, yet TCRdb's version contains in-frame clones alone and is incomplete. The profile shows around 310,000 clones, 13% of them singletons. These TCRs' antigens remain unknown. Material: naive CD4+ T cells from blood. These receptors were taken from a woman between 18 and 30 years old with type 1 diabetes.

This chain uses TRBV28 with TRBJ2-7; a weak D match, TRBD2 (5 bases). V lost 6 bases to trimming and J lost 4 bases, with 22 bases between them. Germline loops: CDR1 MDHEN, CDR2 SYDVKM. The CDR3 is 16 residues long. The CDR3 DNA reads TGTGCCAGCAGCACTCCCCCCCGGGAATGGAGTTACGAGCAGTACTTC. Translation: CASSTPPREWSYEQYF.

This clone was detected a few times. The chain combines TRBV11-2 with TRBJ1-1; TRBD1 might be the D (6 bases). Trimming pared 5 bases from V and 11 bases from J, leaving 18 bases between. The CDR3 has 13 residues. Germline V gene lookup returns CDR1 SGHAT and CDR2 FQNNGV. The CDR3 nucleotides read TGTGCCAGCAGCATCGACAGGATCCTTTTGGCTTTCTTT. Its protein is CASSIDRILLAFF. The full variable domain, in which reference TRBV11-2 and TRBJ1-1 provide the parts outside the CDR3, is EAGVAQSPRYKIIEKRQSVAFWCNPISGHATLYWYQQILGQGPKLLIQFQNNGVVDDSQLPKDRFSAERLKGVDSTLKIQPAKLEDSAVYLCASSIDRILLAFFGQGTRLTVV.

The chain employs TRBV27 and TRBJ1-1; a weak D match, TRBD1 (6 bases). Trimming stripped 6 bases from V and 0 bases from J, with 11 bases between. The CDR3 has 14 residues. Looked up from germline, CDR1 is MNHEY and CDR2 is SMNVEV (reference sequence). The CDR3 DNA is TGTGCCAGCAGGTTTAGGACAGTGAACACTGAAGCTTTCTTT. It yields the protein CASRFRTVNTEAFF.

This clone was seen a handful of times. The CDR3 sequence: CSVHPRAGATDTQYF. In DNA form, the CDR3 reads TGCAGCGTTCACCCTCGCGCGGGAGCCACAGATACGCAGTATTTT. The J gene is TRBJ2-3, the V gene TRBV29-1; 7 bases align to TRBD2. CDR1 SQVTM and CDR2 ANQGSEA come from the germline V gene. With 5 bases clipped from V and 2 bases from J, the junction kept 10 bases outside the gene matches. The CDR3 has 15 amino acids.

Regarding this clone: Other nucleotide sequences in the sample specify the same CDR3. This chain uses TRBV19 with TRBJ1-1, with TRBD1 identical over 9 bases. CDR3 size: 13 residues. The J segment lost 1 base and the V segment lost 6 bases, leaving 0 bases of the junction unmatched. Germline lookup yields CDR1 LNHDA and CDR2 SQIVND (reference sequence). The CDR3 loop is CASRDRGNTEAFF. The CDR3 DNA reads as TGTGCCAGTAGGGACAGGGGGAACACTGAAGCTTTCTTT.

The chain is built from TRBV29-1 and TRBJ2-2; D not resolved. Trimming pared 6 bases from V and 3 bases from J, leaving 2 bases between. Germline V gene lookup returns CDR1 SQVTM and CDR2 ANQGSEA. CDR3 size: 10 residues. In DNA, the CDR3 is TGCAGCGTCTACACCGGGGAGCTGTTTTTT. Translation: CSVYTGELFF.

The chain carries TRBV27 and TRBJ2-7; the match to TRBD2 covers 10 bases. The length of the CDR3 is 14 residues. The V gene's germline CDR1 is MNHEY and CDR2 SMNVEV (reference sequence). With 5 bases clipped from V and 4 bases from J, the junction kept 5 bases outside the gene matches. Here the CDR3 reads CASSPKTSGYEQYV. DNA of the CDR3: TGTGCCAGCAGTCCGAAGACTAGCGGGTACGAGCAGTACGTC.

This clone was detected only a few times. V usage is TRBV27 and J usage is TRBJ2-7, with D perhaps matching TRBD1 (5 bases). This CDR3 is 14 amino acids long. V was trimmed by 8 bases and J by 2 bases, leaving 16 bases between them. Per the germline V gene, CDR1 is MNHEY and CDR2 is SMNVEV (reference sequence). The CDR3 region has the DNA TGTGCCAGCTCCTCCAGGGTTAATACCTACGAGCAGTACTTC. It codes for CASSSRVNTYEQYF.

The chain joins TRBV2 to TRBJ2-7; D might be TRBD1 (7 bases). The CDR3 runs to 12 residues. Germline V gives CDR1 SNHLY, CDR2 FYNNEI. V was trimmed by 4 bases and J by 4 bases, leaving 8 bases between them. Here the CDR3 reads CASSAGGYEQYF. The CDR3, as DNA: TGTGCCAGCAGTGCAGGGGGGTACGAGCAGTACTTC.

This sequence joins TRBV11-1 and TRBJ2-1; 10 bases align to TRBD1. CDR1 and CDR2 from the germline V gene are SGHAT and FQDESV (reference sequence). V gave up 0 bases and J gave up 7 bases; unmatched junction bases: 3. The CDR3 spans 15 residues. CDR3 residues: CASSLAGTGENEQFF. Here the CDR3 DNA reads TGTGCCAGCAGCTTAGCCGGGACAGGGGAAAATGAGCAGTTCTTC.

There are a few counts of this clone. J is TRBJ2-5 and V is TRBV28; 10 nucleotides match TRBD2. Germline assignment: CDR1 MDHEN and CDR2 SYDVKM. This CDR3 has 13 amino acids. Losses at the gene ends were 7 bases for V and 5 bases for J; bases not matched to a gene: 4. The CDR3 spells CASIAGGQETQYF. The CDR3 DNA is TGTGCCAGCATAGCGGGAGGTCAGGAGACCCAGTACTTC.

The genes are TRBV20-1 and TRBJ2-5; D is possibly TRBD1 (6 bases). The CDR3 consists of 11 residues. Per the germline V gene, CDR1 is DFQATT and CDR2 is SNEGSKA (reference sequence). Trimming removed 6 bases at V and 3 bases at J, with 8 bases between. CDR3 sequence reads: CSAHREETQYF. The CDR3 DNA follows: TGCAGTGCGCACAGGGAAGAGACCCAGTACTTC.

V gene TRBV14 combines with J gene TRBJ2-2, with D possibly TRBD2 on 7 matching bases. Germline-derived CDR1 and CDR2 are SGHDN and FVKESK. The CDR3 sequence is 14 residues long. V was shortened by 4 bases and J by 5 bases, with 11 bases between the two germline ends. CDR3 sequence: CASSPRGGTGELFF. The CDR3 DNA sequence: TGTGCCAGCAGCCCGAGGGGGGGTACCGGGGAGCTGTTTTTT.

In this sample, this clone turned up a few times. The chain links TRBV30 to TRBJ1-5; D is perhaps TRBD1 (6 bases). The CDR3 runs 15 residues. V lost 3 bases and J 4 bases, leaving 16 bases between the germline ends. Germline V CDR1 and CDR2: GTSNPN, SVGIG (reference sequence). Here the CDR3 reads CAWSSTGQRNQPQHF. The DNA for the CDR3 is TGTGCCTGGAGCTCAACGGGACAAAGAAATCAGCCCCAGCATTTT.

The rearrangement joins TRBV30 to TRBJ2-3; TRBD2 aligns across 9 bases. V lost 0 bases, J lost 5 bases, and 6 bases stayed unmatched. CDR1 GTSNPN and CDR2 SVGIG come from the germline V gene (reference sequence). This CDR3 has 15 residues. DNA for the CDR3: TGTGCCTGGAGTGTACGCGGGAGGGCCATAGATACGCAGTATTTT. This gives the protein CAWSVRGRAIDTQYF.

The CDR3, as DNA: TGTGCTAGTGGTAGGGACAGCCAAGAGACCCAGTACTTC. As protein: CASGRDSQETQYF. The rearrangement joins TRBV12-5 to TRBJ2-5; 7 nucleotides align to TRBD1. J was trimmed by 1 base and V by 5 bases; bases with no gene match: 1. CDR1 and CDR2 from the germline V gene are LGHNT and FRNRAP. This CDR3 comprises 13 residues. Looking up the rest from reference TRBV12-5 and TRBJ2-5 gives the full variable domain: DARVTQTPRHKVTEMGQEVTMRCQPILGHNTVFWYRQTMMQGLELLAYFRNRAPLDDSGMPKDRFSAEMPDATLATLKIQPSEPRDSAVYFCASGRDSQETQYFGPGTRLLVL.

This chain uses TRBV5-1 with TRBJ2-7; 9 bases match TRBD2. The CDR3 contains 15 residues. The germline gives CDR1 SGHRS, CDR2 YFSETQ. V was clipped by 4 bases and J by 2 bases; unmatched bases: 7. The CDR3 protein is CASSPTSGTPYEQYF. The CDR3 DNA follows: TGCGCCAGCAGCCCGACTAGCGGCACCCCCTACGAGCAGTACTTC.

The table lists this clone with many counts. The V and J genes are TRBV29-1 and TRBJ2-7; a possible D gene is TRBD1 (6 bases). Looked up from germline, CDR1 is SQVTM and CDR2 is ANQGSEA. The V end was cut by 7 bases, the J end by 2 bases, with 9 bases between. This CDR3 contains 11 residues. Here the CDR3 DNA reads TGCAGCGCCCGGGACACCTACGAGCAGTACGTC. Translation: CSARDTYEQYV.

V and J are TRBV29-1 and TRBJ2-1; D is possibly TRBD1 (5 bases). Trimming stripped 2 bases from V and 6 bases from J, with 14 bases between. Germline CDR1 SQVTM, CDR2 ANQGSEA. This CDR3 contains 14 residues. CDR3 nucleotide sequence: TGCAGCGTTGAAAGGGGCATTGTACCCAATGAGCAGTTCTTC. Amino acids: CSVERGIVPNEQFF.

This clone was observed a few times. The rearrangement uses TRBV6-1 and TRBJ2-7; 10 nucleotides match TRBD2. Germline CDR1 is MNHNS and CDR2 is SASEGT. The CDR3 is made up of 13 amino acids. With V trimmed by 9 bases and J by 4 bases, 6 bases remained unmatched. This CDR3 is CASRTSGLYEQYF. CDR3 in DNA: TGTGCCAGTAGGACTAGCGGACTTTACGAGCAGTACTTC.

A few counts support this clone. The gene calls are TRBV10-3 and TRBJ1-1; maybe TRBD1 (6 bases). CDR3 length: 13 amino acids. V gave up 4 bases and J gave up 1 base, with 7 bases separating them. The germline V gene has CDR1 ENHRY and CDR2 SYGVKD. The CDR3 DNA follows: TGTGCCATCAGTGGACAGGCGAACACTGAAGCTTTCTTT. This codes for CAISGQANTEAFF.

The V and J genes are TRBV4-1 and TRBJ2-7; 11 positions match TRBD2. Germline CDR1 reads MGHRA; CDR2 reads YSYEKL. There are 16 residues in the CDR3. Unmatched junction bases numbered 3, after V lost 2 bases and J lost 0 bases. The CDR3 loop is CASSQPTSGVSYEQYF. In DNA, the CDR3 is TGCGCCAGCAGCCAACCGACTAGCGGGGTCTCCTACGAGCAGTACTTC.

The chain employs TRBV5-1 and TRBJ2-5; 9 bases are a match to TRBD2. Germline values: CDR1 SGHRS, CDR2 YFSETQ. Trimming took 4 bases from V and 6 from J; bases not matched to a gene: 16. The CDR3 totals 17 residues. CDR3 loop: CASSLVGGRAGEKTQYF. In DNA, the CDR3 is TGCGCCAGCAGCCTCGTGGGCGGGAGGGCCGGGGAGAAGACCCAGTACTTC. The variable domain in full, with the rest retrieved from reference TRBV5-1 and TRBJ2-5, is KAGVTQTPRYLIKTRGQQVTLSCSPISGHRSVSWYQQTPGQGLQFLFEYFSETQRNKGNFPGRFSGRQFSNSRSEMNVSTLELGDSALYLCASSLVGGRAGEKTQYFGPGTRLLVL.

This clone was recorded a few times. CDR3 amino acids: CASSQALSLGAYEQYF. The CDR3 region has the DNA TGCGCCAGCAGCCAAGCCCTCTCCTTGGGGGCGTATGAGCAGTACTTC. J is TRBJ2-7 and V is TRBV4-1, with D perhaps matching TRBD1 (6 bases). CDR3 length: 16 amino acids. CDR1 MGHRA and CDR2 YSYEKL come from the germline V gene. V was clipped by 1 base and J by 7 bases, with 20 bases between them.

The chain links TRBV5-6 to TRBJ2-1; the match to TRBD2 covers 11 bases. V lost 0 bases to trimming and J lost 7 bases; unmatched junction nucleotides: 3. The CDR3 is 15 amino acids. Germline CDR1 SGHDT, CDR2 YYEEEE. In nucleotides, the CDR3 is TGTGCCAGCAGCTTGGGGGCTAGCGGGAGGAATGAGCAGTTCTTC. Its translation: CASSLGASGRNEQFF.

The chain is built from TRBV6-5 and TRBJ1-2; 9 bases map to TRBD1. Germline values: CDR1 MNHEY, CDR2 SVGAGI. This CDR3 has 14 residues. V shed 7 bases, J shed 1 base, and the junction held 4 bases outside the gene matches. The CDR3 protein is CASTLDRGNYGYTF. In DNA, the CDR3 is TGTGCCAGCACCCTGGACAGGGGTAACTATGGCTACACCTTC.